Below, 20 T cell receptor beta chains from the same sample are listed, as sequenced in a study of blood T cells in healthy people across ages. Primers used in a second PCR of about 7 to 12 cycles were a sample-barcoded 5' primer and a J-beta primer mix. TCRdb re-called the 5' RACE reads with MiXCR, one entry per CDR3 protein. The repertoire holds just under 750,000 distinct CDR3 sequences, with 22% as singletons. The sequenced sample consisted of blood. The receptors derive from a man aged 70-80 years in good health.

This clonotype has ten or more counts. The V and J genes are TRBV28 and TRBJ2-3; no definite D call. Germline V lookup: CDR1 MDHEN, CDR2 SYDVKM. Trimming removed 4 bases from V and 4 bases from J, with 0 bases in between. This CDR3 contains 10 residues. CDR3 nucleotides: TGTGCCAGCAGTTCAGATACGCAGTATTTT. Its protein is CASSSDTQYF.

The gene calls are TRBV12-3 or TRBV12-4 and TRBJ2-1; 7 nucleotides line up with TRBD1. V shed 5 bases, J shed 10 bases, and the junction held 14 bases outside the gene matches. This CDR3 contains 15 residues. CDR3 region: CASSAEPGQPLEQFF. CDR3 nucleotides: TGTGCCAGCAGTGCTGAGCCGGGACAGCCCTTGGAGCAGTTCTTC.

This chain connects TRBV5-1 to TRBJ2-2; D unresolved. The germline V gene encodes CDR1 SGHRS and CDR2 YFSETQ. The CDR3 has 15 amino acids. Between the trimmed V and J ends, which lost 4 bases and 1 base, there was a span of 11 bases. This chain's CDR3 is CASSTDGMNTGELFF. In nucleotides, the CDR3 is TGCGCCAGCAGCACGGACGGAATGAACACCGGGGAGCTGTTTTTT.

V usage is TRBV20-1 and J usage is TRBJ2-2, with TRBD2 identical over 8 bases. This CDR3 has 14 residues. CDR1 and CDR2 (germline): DFQATT, SNEGSKA (reference sequence). V shed 4 bases and J 2 bases; nucleotides not matched to a gene: 3. The CDR3 here is CSAISGTNTGELFF. In DNA, the CDR3 is TGCAGTGCTATTAGCGGGACAAACACCGGGGAGCTGTTTTTT.

The chain joins TRBV18 to TRBJ2-1, with D hard to call. V lost 3 bases and J 6 bases, leaving 9 bases between the germline ends. Per the germline V gene, CDR1 is KGHSH and CDR2 is LQKENI. This CDR3 is built from 13 residues. CDR3: CASSPDRLNEQFF. The DNA of the CDR3 is TGTGCCAGCTCACCCGACCGTCTCAATGAGCAGTTCTTC.

This chain joins TRBV12-3 or TRBV12-4 and TRBJ1-6; the D is unclear. V was shortened by 7 bases and J by 8 bases, with 12 bases between the two germline ends. CDR3 length: 13 amino acids. CDR3 sequence: CASKYEYDSPLHF. The CDR3 nucleotides are TGTGCCAGCAAGTACGAGTATGATTCACCCCTCCACTTT.

The V call is TRBV19, the J call TRBJ2-2, with 10 bases matching TRBD2. The germline gives CDR1 LNHDA, CDR2 SQIVND (reference sequence). V lost 7 bases to trimming and J lost 4 bases; unmatched junction nucleotides: 3. The CDR3 spans 14 residues. The CDR3 spells CASKREGSTGELFF. The CDR3 DNA reads TGTGCCAGTAAGCGGGAGGGGAGCACCGGGGAGCTGTTTTTT.

This clonotype is a singleton in its sample. CDR3 DNA: TGCAGTGCTAGGCCTACAGGGGCAGATACGCAGTATTTT. Amino acid sequence: CSARPTGADTQYF. The chain employs TRBV20-1 and TRBJ2-3; 7 bases are a match to TRBD1. The CDR3 has 13 residues. Germline V gene lookup returns CDR1 DFQATT and CDR2 SNEGSKA (reference sequence). V trimming: 3 bases; J trimming: 4 bases; junction bases outside the gene matches: 4.

This clonotype was detected only a few times. In DNA form, the CDR3 reads TGTGCCACCAGTGGAGGCTCCGGGCAGGGTAGTTGGTTGGACCAAGAGACCCAGTACTTC. Protein: CATSGGSGQGSWLDQETQYF. The rearrangement joins TRBV24-1 to TRBJ2-5, with D tentatively TRBD1 (5 bases). V gave up 5 bases and J gave up 0 bases, with 27 bases separating them. The germline CDR1 and CDR2 sequences are KGHDR and SFDVKD. The CDR3 sequence is 20 residues long.

This clonotype was observed a handful of times. This chain links TRBV14 with TRBJ2-1; D remains ambiguous. There are 17 residues in the CDR3. Germline V CDR1 and CDR2: SGHDN, FVKESK. The germline V and J ends were trimmed by 2 bases and 0 bases, with 14 bases remaining between them. Here the CDR3 DNA reads TGTGCCAGCAGCCAACTCGGACCATCCTACTCCTACAATGAGCAGTTCTTC. Its protein product is CASSQLGPSYSYNEQFF. The full variable domain, in which reference TRBV14 and TRBJ2-1 provide the parts outside the CDR3, is EAGVTQFPSHSVIEKGQTVTLRCDPISGHDNLYWYRRVMGKEIKFLLHFVKESKQDESGMPNNRFLAERTGGTYSTLKVQPAELEDSGVYFCASSQLGPSYSYNEQFFGPGTRLTVL.

A word on this clonotype: In this CDR3 the conserved last residue, phenylalanine or tryptophan, is missing, so a read error is likely. This chain uses TRBV7-9 with TRBJ2-3, with D perhaps assigned TRBD1 or TRBD2 (5 bases each). Trimming took 4 bases from V and 1 from J, leaving 6 bases between them. Germline CDR1 SEHNR, CDR2 FQNEAQ (reference sequence). The length of the CDR3 is 13 residues. The CDR3 region is CASSWGRTDTQYL. The CDR3 DNA sequence: TGTGCCAGCAGCTGGGGACGCACAGATACGCAGTATCTT.

This chain joins TRBV4-1 and TRBJ2-7; TRBD2 aligns across 7 bases. The CDR3 consists of 15 residues. V trimming: 2 bases; J trimming: 0 bases; junction bases outside the gene matches: 4. Germline V gene lookup returns CDR1 MGHRA and CDR2 YSYEKL. CDR3 region: CASSQSRGDSYEQYF. The CDR3 DNA reads as TGCGCCAGCAGCCAATCCCGGGGGGACTCCTACGAGCAGTACTTC.

This clonotype occurred a few times. The gene calls are TRBV9 and TRBJ2-1; D is possibly TRBD1 (8 bases). V shed 0 bases and J shed 9 bases, with 13 bases lying between them. The CDR3 spans 14 residues. Germline CDR1 SGDLS, CDR2 YYNGEE. CDR3 DNA: TGTGCCAGCAGCGTAGAACAGGGGGGGCTTGAGCAGTTCTTC. Translated, it gives CASSVEQGGLEQFF.

The chain joins TRBV6-2 or TRBV6-3 to TRBJ2-3; D possibly matches TRBD1 or TRBD2 (5 bases each). Germline loops: CDR1 MNHEY, CDR2 SVGEGT. CDR3 length: 15 amino acids. V was cut by 6 bases and J by 0 bases, with 13 bases left in between. The CDR3 region is CASRGWGSSTDTQYF. CDR3 nucleotide sequence: TGTGCCAGCAGGGGCTGGGGGAGCAGCACAGATACGCAGTATTTT.

The chain employs TRBV20-1 and TRBJ2-7; the D gene is possibly TRBD2 (5 bases). This CDR3 is 13 amino acids long. Germline loops: CDR1 DFQATT, CDR2 SNEGSKA (reference sequence). Trimming removed 3 bases at V and 3 bases at J, with 12 bases between. In nucleotides, the CDR3 is TGCAGTGCTAGGTTTCTCGGGGACTACGAGCAGTACTTC. This sequence encodes CSARFLGDYEQYF.

This clonotype was recorded many times. This chain uses TRBV7-2 with TRBJ1-2, with 7 bases fitting TRBD1. J lost 4 bases, V lost 5 bases, and 10 bases had no gene match. Germline CDR1 SGHTA, CDR2 FQGNSA. The CDR3 spans 15 residues. CDR3: CASSPRGQQLYGYTF. The CDR3 DNA is TGTGCCAGCAGCCCCCGGGGACAGCAGCTCTATGGCTACACCTTC.

The rearrangement uses TRBV6-6 and TRBJ1-1; 7 bases map to TRBD1. The CDR3 length is 14 residues. Losses at the gene ends were 5 bases for V and 7 bases for J; bases not matched to a gene: 10. Germline V gene lookup returns CDR1 MNHNY and CDR2 SVGAGI (reference sequence). The CDR3 loop is CASSKQNWDSEAFF. CDR3 DNA: TGTGCCAGCAGTAAACAGAATTGGGACAGTGAAGCTTTCTTT.

This chain links TRBV12-5 with TRBJ1-6, with 7 bases aligning to TRBD1. The CDR3 length is 14 residues. V lost 7 bases to trimming and J lost 6 bases; unmatched junction nucleotides: 6. Germline V CDR1 and CDR2: LGHNT, FRNRAP. The CDR3 DNA follows: TGTGCTAGTGCCTGGACAGGACCTAATTCACCCCTCCACTTT. Translated: CASAWTGPNSPLHF.

The chain has TRBV20-1 and TRBJ2-2; 7 bases are a match to TRBD1. Germline CDR1 is DFQATT and CDR2 is SNEGSKA (reference sequence). This CDR3 region has 15 residues. V shed 0 bases and J 7 bases; nucleotides not matched to a gene: 8. CDR3 sequence reads: CSARDPYRGGGELFF. As DNA, the CDR3 is TGCAGTGCTAGAGATCCCTACAGGGGCGGCGGGGAGCTGTTTTTT.

The CDR3 is CASTPAGRDSPLHF. DNA of the CDR3: TGTGCCAGCACCCCCGCAGGGAGGGATTCACCCCTCCACTTT. The chain combines TRBV12-3 or TRBV12-4 with TRBJ1-6, with D possibly being TRBD1 (5 bases). V was trimmed by 7 bases and J by 8 bases, leaving 15 bases between them. This CDR3 contains 14 residues.